Following are 20 T cell receptor beta chains from one sample sequenced in a study of beta chain features in type 1 diabetes. Sequencing targeted expressed TCRB transcripts, as all isolated RNA had been reverse transcribed. Clones were read by immunoSEQ multiplex PCR, and TCRdb kept only the in-frame ones, dropping some. The sample includes 900,000 or so clones, roughly a sixth seen only once; the top ten take 0.02% to 0.025%. The sample was naive CD4+ T cells from blood. The source is a woman aged 18 to 35 in good health.

This clone came up a few times. The rearrangement links TRBV7-9 to TRBJ2-5, with D maybe TRBD1 (5 bases). From germline, CDR1 is SEHNR and CDR2 FQNEAQ (reference sequence). The CDR3 is 14 amino acids. Trimming shortened V by 5 bases and J by 2 bases, and 12 bases separated the two germline ends. CDR3 coding DNA: TGTGCCAGCAGCGACTGGGGCAGACAAGAGACCCAGTACTTC. Residues: CASSDWGRQETQYF.

This clone has a handful of counts. The junction and the germline gene differ at one end; a read error may be behind it. V is TRBV4-2 and J is TRBJ1-4, with D possibly TRBD1 on 5 matching bases. The CDR3 loop spans 12 amino acids. The germline CDR1 and CDR2 sequences are LGHNA and YNFKEQ. CDR3: CASSQGGVDLLF. In DNA form, the CDR3 reads TGTGCCAGCAGCCAAGGAGGGGTGGACTTGCTTTTT.

This clone was counted at least ten times. The V and J genes are TRBV7-9 and TRBJ2-1; D not resolved. The ends were cut back, 5 bases at V and 7 bases at J, with 3 bases in the middle. Germline V CDR1 and CDR2: SEHNR, FQNEAQ (reference sequence). CDR3 length: 10 residues. The CDR3, as DNA: TGTGCCAGCAGCGTAAATGAGCAGTTCTTC. It is translated as CASSVNEQFF.

In this sample, this clone turned up a few times. The V call is TRBV28, the J call TRBJ2-2, with a weak D call TRBD2 (6 bases). Germline assignment: CDR1 MDHEN and CDR2 SYDVKM. There are 13 residues in the CDR3. The CDR3: CAVRDSNTGELFF. CDR3 DNA sequence: TGTGCGGTCCGGGACTCGAACACCGGGGAGCTGTTTTTT.

The chain is built from TRBV5-6 and TRBJ2-7; D perhaps matches TRBD2 (6 bases). The germline V gene encodes CDR1 SGHDT and CDR2 YYEEEE. The CDR3 covers 16 residues. With 0 bases removed from V and 3 bases from J, the gap between germline ends came to 16 bases. The chain's CDR3 is CASSLDGSREDYEQYF. CDR3 DNA: TGTGCCAGCAGCTTGGACGGGAGCCGAGAAGACTACGAGCAGTACTTC.

The CDR3 region is CASRSQGGSGEQYF. The CDR3 bases are TGTGCCAGCAGATCCCAGGGGGGTTCGGGCGAGCAGTACTTC. The chain couples TRBV27 to TRBJ2-7, with D perhaps TRBD1 (7 bases). The CDR3 consists of 14 residues. Germline lookup yields CDR1 MNHEY and CDR2 SMNVEV (reference sequence). The V gene lost 6 bases and the J gene lost 6 bases, with 18 bases spanning the gap.

V usage is TRBV7-2 and J usage is TRBJ1-1; 8 bases fit TRBD1. CDR1 and CDR2 from the germline V gene are SGHTA and FQGNSA. The V and J ends lost 5 bases and 2 bases, in that order; junction bases with no gene match: 4. The CDR3 sequence is 14 residues long. CDR3 residues: CASSRGTGNTEAFF. For the CDR3, the DNA is TGTGCCAGCAGCCGGGGGACAGGAAACACTGAAGCTTTCTTT.

The V gene is TRBV7-9, the J gene TRBJ2-1; maybe TRBD2 (5 bases). The V gene's germline CDR1 is SEHNR and CDR2 FQNEAQ (reference sequence). Trimming stripped 1 base from V and 12 bases from J, with 16 bases between. The CDR3 sequence is 14 residues long. The CDR3 here is CASSLGSVGGTQFF. Written as DNA, the CDR3 is TGTGCCAGCAGCTTAGGATCGGTCGGAGGAACGCAGTTCTTC.

This clone has only a few counts. This chain uses TRBV15 with TRBJ2-1; D not certain. The V gene lost 6 bases and the J gene lost 5 bases, with 14 bases spanning the gap. Germline CDR1 and CDR2: LNHNV and YYDKDF (reference sequence). The CDR3 extends over 14 amino acids. In DNA form, the CDR3 reads TGTGCCACCAGTGTAGGGTGGGGAAACAATGAGCAGTTCTTC. It codes for CATSVGWGNNEQFF.

In this sample, this clone turned up a few times. V and J are TRBV19 and TRBJ2-5; TRBD2 is a possible D gene (5 bases). V gave up 6 bases and J gave up 1 base, with 9 bases separating them. This CDR3 has 13 residues. Germline-derived CDR1 and CDR2 are LNHDA and SQIVND (reference sequence). DNA of the CDR3: TGTGCCAGTAGCCAAGCGGTCCAAGAGACCCAGTACTTC. This codes for CASSQAVQETQYF.

The rearrangement joins TRBV4-2 to TRBJ1-5, with 7 positions matching TRBD1. V lost 0 bases to trimming and J lost 6 bases; unmatched junction nucleotides: 5. CDR1 LGHNA and CDR2 YNFKEQ come from the germline V gene. The CDR3 contains 15 residues. The CDR3 sequence: CASSQEGGPGQPQHF. The CDR3 coding sequence is TGTGCCAGCAGCCAAGAAGGGGGCCCAGGTCAGCCCCAGCATTTT.

V is TRBV6-6 and J is TRBJ2-3; D might be TRBD1 or TRBD2, each matching 6 bases. The CDR3 is made up of 13 amino acids. Trimming left V 8 bases short and J 5 bases short, with 14 bases between. The germline V gene encodes CDR1 MNHNY and CDR2 SVGAGI (reference sequence). Here the CDR3 DNA reads TGTGCCAGCGGGGGGCGGGAACGAGATACGCAGTATTTT. This translates into CASGGRERDTQYF.

In this sample, this clone turned up a few times. The chain is built from TRBV11-2 and TRBJ2-1, with a possible D match to TRBD2 (6 bases). This CDR3 region has 16 residues. Germline lookup yields CDR1 SGHAT and CDR2 FQNNGV. Trimming removed 5 bases from V and 3 bases from J, with 17 bases in between. In nucleotides, the CDR3 is TGTGCCAGCAGCCCCCGATCTGAGGGACTCTACAATGAGCAGTTCTTC. Translating it yields CASSPRSEGLYNEQFF.

The chain combines TRBV9 with TRBJ1-3; D gene ambiguous. V lost 0 bases to trimming and J lost 0 bases, with 10 bases between them. Germline CDR1 is SGDLS and CDR2 is YYNGEE. This CDR3 spans 16 amino acids. The CDR3 DNA follows: TGTGCCAGCAGCGTAGAGGCAGGCCGCTCTGGAAACACCATATATTTT. Encoded protein: CASSVEAGRSGNTIYF.

The J gene is TRBJ1-1, the V gene TRBV29-1; tentative D call: TRBD1 (6 bases). CDR1 is SQVTM, CDR2 ANQGSEA, per germline. V gave up 6 bases and J gave up 1 base, with 18 bases separating them. The CDR3 runs 15 residues. The CDR3 nucleotides are TGCAGCGTCGGGAGTGGGGGACACGCGAACACTGAAGCTTTCTTT. This sequence encodes CSVGSGGHANTEAFF.

CDR3 sequence reads: CSATDYEQYF. In DNA form, the CDR3 reads TGCAGTGCTACAGACTACGAGCAGTACTTC. The chain recombines TRBV20-1 with TRBJ2-5; D not resolved. The DNA end favors TRBJ2-7, so the J call may be wrong. The CDR3 extends over 10 amino acids. The germline V gene encodes CDR1 DFQATT and CDR2 SNEGSKA (reference sequence).

This chain uses TRBV5-6 with TRBJ2-1; TRBD2 agrees at 13 bases. With V trimmed by 4 bases and J by 6 bases, 10 bases remained unmatched. Germline CDR1 reads SGHDT; CDR2 reads YYEEEE. There are 17 residues in the CDR3. The CDR3: CASSKNTGTSGTNEQFF. The CDR3, as DNA: TGTGCCAGCAGCAAGAACACCGGGACTAGCGGGACCAATGAGCAGTTCTTC.

A few counts support this clone. V is TRBV6-1 and J is TRBJ2-3; TRBD2 is a possible D gene (6 bases). Germline loops: CDR1 MNHNS, CDR2 SASEGT. The ends were cut back, 8 bases at V and 5 bases at J, with 14 bases in the middle. The CDR3 consists of 13 residues. Here the CDR3 DNA reads TGTGCCAGCCGGGACTTCCAAAGAGATACGCAGTATTTT. This gives the protein CASRDFQRDTQYF.

The chain uses TRBV7-9 and TRBJ2-6, with TRBD1 identical over 7 bases. Germline V CDR1 and CDR2: SEHNR, FQNEAQ (reference sequence). Germline trimming cut 5 bases from V and 3 bases from J; bases unmatched to any gene: 4. There are 15 residues in the CDR3. CDR3 nucleotide sequence: TGTGCCAGCAGCCCAGGGGGAAGTGGGGCCAACGTCCTGACTTTC. This gives the protein CASSPGGSGANVLTF. The variable domain in full, completed from reference TRBV7-9 and TRBJ2-6, reads DTGVSQNPRHKITKRGQNVTFRCDPISEHNRLYWYRQTLGQGPEFLTYFQNEAQLEKSRLLSDRFSAERPKGSFSTLEIQRTEQGDSAMYLCASSPGGSGANVLTFGAGSRLTVL.

CDR3 amino acids: CASSFSLGTSSTGELFF. CDR3 nucleotides: TGTGCCAGCAGCTTCTCACTTGGGACTAGTTCCACCGGGGAGCTGTTTTTT. The genes are TRBV5-4 and TRBJ2-2; TRBD2 matches 8 bases. The CDR3 length is 17 residues. V dropped 2 bases and J dropped 4; count of bases not matched to a gene: 10. Looked up from germline, CDR1 is SGHNT and CDR2 is YYREEE (reference sequence).